This T cell receptor (beta chain) was documented in a study of blood T cell repertoires in COVID-19. Looking at the study overall: Specimens from acute and convalescent COVID-19 originated in the United States, Italy and Spain. The analysed material was cDNA or gDNA that came from T cells, B-cell-depleted T cells, or PBMCs.

Those enrolled in Seattle joined during active infection and were followed longitudinally afterward. From germline, CDR1 is SGHNT and CDR2 YYREEE (reference sequence). The CDR3 contains 16 residues. V dropped 6 bases and J dropped 5; count of bases not matched to a gene: 12. Original processing methods: It was from reference gene primer amplification that nucleated cell counts were estimated. Some clones are missing from TCRdb's copy, which holds only in-frame ones; the method was immunoSEQ multiplex PCR. V, J and clone size reflect that table, while D and trimming were determined from the DNA. The sample lists hundreds of thousands of clones; 89% were seen once.

This sequence was found in a woman aged 25 to 39 with COVID-19, enrolled during active disease. This rearrangement joins TRBV5-4 to TRBJ2-1; 9 bases align to TRBD2. The sequenced sample consisted of peripheral blood. CDR3 protein: CASTLVAGGPHNEQFF. For the CDR3, the DNA is TGTGCCAGCACCCTCGTGGCGGGAGGGCCCCACAATGAGCAGTTCTTC. The full variable domain, completed using reference TRBV5-4 and TRBJ2-1, is ETGVTQSPTHLIKTRGQQVTLRCSSQSGHNTVSWYQQALGQGPQFIFQYYREEENGRGNFPPRFSGLQFPNYSSELNVNALELDDSALYLCASTLVAGGPHNEQFFGPGTRLTVL.